This TCR beta chain was profiled in a study of early T cells in non-severe SARS-CoV-2 infection. At the level of the study: Sequencing targeted bulk RNA from unsorted whole blood, leaving chains unpaired. Regarding the study as a whole: In VDJdb matching, anti-spike CD8 responses were favored while private and CD4 specificities went missing.

This clonotype was counted many times. The antigen is not known. Attachment of unique molecular identifiers to individual cDNA molecules was performed. TCRdb passed the 5' RACE reads through MiXCR, listing each CDR3 protein once. The top ten clones hold 5.5% to 7% of a sample with fewer than 80,000 distinct CDR3 sequences, about 10% of them seen once. Germline lookup yields CDR1 SGHAT and CDR2 FQNNGV. This CDR3 spans 14 amino acids. The V segment lost 8 bases and the J segment 6 bases; nucleotides outside the gene matches: 7. Material for sequencing was whole blood. The source is an adult who was a healthcare worker with PCR-confirmed SARS-CoV-2 infection or an uninfected control (not recorded which). The rearrangement joins TRBV11-2 to TRBJ2-3; 11 bases line up with TRBD2. The CDR3 loop is CASALAGGGDTQYF. As DNA, the CDR3 is TGTGCCAGCGCCCTAGCGGGAGGCGGGGATACGCAGTATTTT.